Included here is one TCR beta chain sequence, with context. The data belong to a study of blood T cell repertoires in COVID-19. The table came from immunoSEQ multiplex PCR; TCRdb's copy has only in-frame clones and leaves some out. Of 250,000 to 300,000 clones listed, about 89% are singletons. Germline V gene sequence: CDR1 KGHSH, CDR2 LQKENI. The CDR3 loop spans 13 amino acids. V was shortened by 5 bases and J by 2 bases, with 9 bases between the two germline ends. This TCR was recovered from a woman aged 40-49 years who had recovered from COVID-19. The sequencing sample was made of PBMCs or T cells enriched from blood (not recorded which). The chain uses TRBV18 and TRBJ1-1; D gene uncertain. The CDR3 spells CASSFSENTEAFF. In nucleotides, the CDR3 is TGTGCCAGCTCATTCTCAGAAAACACTGAAGCTTTCTTT. The full variable domain, with the rest looked up from reference TRBV18 and TRBJ1-1, is NAGVMQNPRHLVRRRGQEARLRCSPMKGHSHVYWYRQLPEEGLKFMVYLQKENIIDESGMPKERFSAEFPKEGPSILRIQQVVRGDSAAYFCASSFSENTEAFFGQGTRLTVV.